These 21 T cell receptor beta chains came from one sample sequenced in a study of patients and donors after allogeneic stem cell transplantation. TCRdb reanalysed the RT-PCR reads using MiXCR and keeps one entry per CDR3 protein. The table records about 87,000 distinct CDR3 sequences, roughly 4.9% of them present only once. The material sequenced was blood, either unsorted or a sorted T cell fraction (not recorded which). These receptors were obtained from a human donor who was either an allogeneic HSCT recipient or a stem cell or donor lymphocyte infusion donor (not recorded which). It is not recorded whose cells these are; they may come from a transplant donor.

J is TRBJ1-2 and V is TRBV20-1; 7 bases map to TRBD1. Germline V gene sequence: CDR1 DFQATT, CDR2 SNEGSKA (reference sequence). V shed 6 bases, J shed 6 bases, and the junction held 4 bases outside the gene matches. CDR3 size: 11 residues. CDR3 nucleotides: TGCAGTGCCAGTGACAGGGATGGCTACACCTTC. Translation gives CSASDRDGYTF.

This clonotype was seen ten or more times. The rearrangement joins TRBV7-2 to TRBJ1-3, with D possibly TRBD1 on 6 matching bases. Trimming removed 5 bases at V and 4 bases at J, with 15 bases between. The CDR3 is 15 amino acids. CDR1 and CDR2 from the germline V gene are SGHTA and FQGNSA. DNA for the CDR3: TGTGCCAGCAGCAGGGACATCGGGGTCGGAAACACCATATATTTT. This sequence encodes CASSRDIGVGNTIYF.

In this sample, this clonotype turned up many times. This chain connects TRBV7-2 to TRBJ2-1; 9 nucleotides match TRBD2. This CDR3 is built from 14 residues. V shed 2 bases, J shed 9 bases, and the junction held 5 bases outside the gene matches. Germline lookup yields CDR1 SGHTA and CDR2 FQGNSA. DNA for the CDR3: TGTGCCAGCAGCTTACTAGCGGGATCGATTGAGCAGTTCTTC. As protein: CASSLLAGSIEQFF. The variable domain in full, with the rest retrieved from reference TRBV7-2 and TRBJ2-1, is GAGVSQSPSNKVTEKGKDVELRCDPISGHTALYWYRQSLGQGLEFLIYFQGNSAPDKSGLPSDRFSAERTGGSVSTLTIQRTQQEDSAVYLCASSLLAGSIEQFFGPGTRLTVL.

This clonotype appeared many times. The chain has TRBV9 and TRBJ2-3; D is possibly TRBD2 (5 bases). The CDR3 is 14 residues long. Germline CDR1 SGDLS, CDR2 YYNGEE. V lost 0 bases and J 0 bases, leaving 5 bases between the germline ends. The CDR3 is CASSVGTSTDTQYF. The CDR3 DNA sequence: TGTGCCAGCAGCGTAGGGACTAGCACAGATACGCAGTATTTT.

This clonotype was seen at least ten times. This rearrangement joins TRBV10-3 to TRBJ1-1; TRBD1 matches 7 bases. This CDR3 has 14 amino acids. The germline gives CDR1 ENHRY, CDR2 SYGVKD. The V segment lost 6 bases and the J segment 4 bases; nucleotides outside the gene matches: 8. For the CDR3, the DNA is TGTGCCATCAGAAGACAGGGAAAAGGCACTGAAGCTTTCTTT. Translation: CAIRRQGKGTEAFF.

As concerns this clonotype: This sequence may be a read error, since a much larger clone differs from it by one base. This rearrangement joins TRBV4-2 to TRBJ1-1, with TRBD1 matching over 10 bases. The CDR3 is 14 amino acids. Germline V lookup: CDR1 LGHNA, CDR2 YNFKEQ. Here the CDR3 DNA reads TGTCCCAGCAGCCAAATGGGACAGGGGAAAGAAGCTTTCTTT. Amino acids: CPSSQMGQGKEAFF.

This clonotype turned up a few times. The chain joins TRBV4-2 to TRBJ1-5; D is undetermined. V lost 0 bases and J lost 7, with 7 bases in between. This CDR3 spans 13 amino acids. Germline CDR1 reads LGHNA; CDR2 reads YNFKEQ. The CDR3 protein is CASSQDKIQPQHF. The CDR3 DNA follows: TGTGCCAGCAGCCAAGATAAAATCCAGCCCCAGCATTTT.

In its sample, this clonotype was seen many times. The V call is TRBV6-1, the J call TRBJ2-6, with a weak D call TRBD1 (5 bases). Germline V gives CDR1 MNHNS, CDR2 SASEGT. Trimming removed 6 bases from V and 0 bases from J, with 12 bases in between. The CDR3 extends over 16 amino acids. Here the CDR3 DNA reads TGTGCCAGCAGAAAGGGGTCTCTCTCTGGGGCCAACGTCCTGACTTTC. This codes for CASRKGSLSGANVLTF.

This clonotype has at least ten counts. The V gene is TRBV12-3 or TRBV12-4, the J gene TRBJ1-1; the D gene is possibly TRBD1 (6 bases). V lost 7 bases to trimming and J lost 2 bases, with 17 bases between them. This CDR3 spans 15 amino acids. The CDR3 loop is CASTPKGTINTEAFF. CDR3 DNA sequence: TGTGCCAGCACCCCTAAAGGGACAATCAACACTGAAGCTTTCTTT.

This clonotype was found many times. The genes are TRBV24-1 and TRBJ1-5, with TRBD1 as a possible D gene (6 bases). The germline V gene has CDR1 KGHDR and CDR2 SFDVKD. The CDR3 runs to 15 residues. CDR3 nucleotide sequence: TGTGACCTACTAGGACAGTTTTTTAGCAATCAGCCCCAGCATTTT. It specifies CDLLGQFFSNQPQHF.

This clonotype was recorded many times. The genes are TRBV29-1 and TRBJ2-5; the match to TRBD2 covers 7 bases. V lost 4 bases to trimming and J lost 3 bases; unmatched junction nucleotides: 2. This CDR3 region has 12 residues. Per the germline V gene, CDR1 is SQVTM and CDR2 is ANQGSEA. CDR3 residues: CSVVGREETQYF. The CDR3 coding sequence is TGCAGCGTTGTTGGGAGGGAAGAGACCCAGTACTTC.

This clonotype appeared many times. The chain links TRBV29-1 to TRBJ2-1, with 9 nucleotides matching TRBD2. The length of the CDR3 is 15 residues. Germline trimming cut 3 bases from V and 5 bases from J; bases unmatched to any gene: 8. The germline V gene encodes CDR1 SQVTM and CDR2 ANQGSEA. CDR3 protein: CSVDKVLAGNNEQFF. CDR3 in DNA: TGCAGCGTTGATAAGGTCCTAGCGGGAAACAATGAGCAGTTCTTC.

There are many counts of this clonotype. The chain recombines TRBV29-1 with TRBJ1-2; 9 bases line up with TRBD1. After removal of 0 bases from V and 9 bases from J, the junction contained 5 bases not matched to a gene. In germline, CDR1 is SQVTM, CDR2 ANQGSEA. This CDR3 spans 13 amino acids. CDR3 coding DNA: TGCAGCGTTGAAGACACCGGACAGGGGAGCTACACCTTC. The encoded protein is CSVEDTGQGSYTF.

The chain employs TRBV18 and TRBJ2-1; 8 nucleotides line up with TRBD1. CDR3 length equals 16 residues. Trimming removed 3 bases from V and 3 bases from J; junction bases left unmatched: 7. Germline V lookup: CDR1 KGHSH, CDR2 LQKENI. DNA for the CDR3: TGTGCCAGCTCACCCAGGACAGGGTCTCGCTACAATGAGCAGTTCTTC. The encoded protein is CASSPRTGSRYNEQFF. Filled out from reference TRBV18 and TRBJ2-1, the complete variable domain reads NAGVMQNPRHLVRRRGQEARLRCSPMKGHSHVYWYRQLPEEGLKFMVYLQKENIIDESGMPKERFSAEFPKEGPSILRIQQVVRGDSAAYFCASSPRTGSRYNEQFFGPGTRLTVL.

This clonotype occurred many times. The chain recombines TRBV12-3 or TRBV12-4 with TRBJ2-7; D might be TRBD2 (5 bases). Between the trimmed V and J ends, which lost 3 bases and 6 bases, there was a span of 12 bases. This CDR3 region has 13 residues. This CDR3 is CASSFGGMGEQYF. The CDR3 nucleotides read TGTGCCAGCAGTTTCGGAGGAATGGGCGAGCAGTACTTC.

Ten or more counts support this clonotype. The gene calls are TRBV20-1 and TRBJ1-1; the D is unclear. The V end lost 0 bases, the J end lost 0 bases, and 14 bases lay between the germline ends. The CDR3 has 16 residues. Germline values: CDR1 DFQATT, CDR2 SNEGSKA (reference sequence). CDR3 sequence reads: CSARDQPGAMNTEAFF. The CDR3 DNA reads TGCAGTGCTAGAGATCAGCCGGGCGCCATGAACACTGAAGCTTTCTTT.

This clonotype came up a few times. This chain connects TRBV6-1 to TRBJ2-5; 7 nucleotides match TRBD2. V gave up 6 bases and J gave up 1 base; unmatched junction bases: 11. The CDR3 length is 16 residues. Germline assignment: CDR1 MNHNS and CDR2 SASEGT. CDR3 sequence reads: CASSGGTSGVQETQYF. Written as DNA, the CDR3 is TGTGCCAGCAGCGGGGGGACCAGCGGGGTCCAAGAGACCCAGTACTTC.

This clonotype has ten or more counts. The J gene is TRBJ2-3, the V gene TRBV9, with unresolved D. V was pared by 0 bases and J by 0 bases, with 5 bases between. This CDR3 region has 14 residues. The germline CDR1 and CDR2 sequences are SGDLS and YYNGEE. CDR3: CASSVGLSTDTQYF. The CDR3 DNA is TGTGCCAGCAGCGTAGGCCTAAGCACAGATACGCAGTATTTT.

This clonotype was counted ten times or more. The gene calls are TRBV27 and TRBJ1-1, with TRBD1 as a possible D gene (6 bases). This CDR3 has 14 amino acids. Germline V gene sequence: CDR1 MNHEY, CDR2 SMNVEV (reference sequence). V lost 5 bases, J lost 5 bases, and 15 bases lay in between. CDR3 sequence (DNA): TGTGCCAGCAGTCAGAAGCCAGGGGTTACTGAAGCTTTCTTT. It yields the protein CASSQKPGVTEAFF.

This clonotype was detected a few times. This chain connects TRBV20-1 to TRBJ2-1, with TRBD2 matching 16 bases. Germline values: CDR1 DFQATT, CDR2 SNEGSKA (reference sequence). The J segment lost 7 bases and the V segment lost 4 bases, leaving 7 bases of the junction unmatched. The CDR3 has 16 residues. CDR3 amino acids: CSATGLAGGSRNEQFF. The DNA of the CDR3 is TGCAGTGCTACGGGACTAGCGGGAGGGTCGAGAAATGAGCAGTTCTTC.

This clonotype was observed at least ten times. The rearrangement joins TRBV12-3 or TRBV12-4 to TRBJ1-2; the D gene is possibly TRBD1 (5 bases). The CDR3 extends over 14 amino acids. The germline V and J ends were trimmed by 3 bases and 4 bases, with 12 bases remaining between them. DNA of the CDR3: TGTGCCAGCAGTTTGGCCAGGGCGGGCTATGGCTACACCTTC. It codes for CASSLARAGYGYTF.